These 14 T cell receptor beta chains share one sample of origin, sequenced in a study of CD8 T cells in ankylosing spondylitis. TCRdb called the 5' RACE reads again in MiXCR, with one record for every CDR3 protein. The data show about 240,000 distinct CDR3 sequences, with approximately 11% seen just once and 5.5% to 8% held by the top ten. Sample: blood, either unsorted or a sorted T cell fraction (not recorded which). Receptors originate from a male donor with ankylosing spondylitis or in good health (not recorded which).

The V and J genes are TRBV7-9 and TRBJ2-7; a weak D match, TRBD2 (6 bases). The CDR3 covers 13 residues. Trimming pared 1 base from V and 5 bases from J, leaving 9 bases between. Germline CDR1 is SEHNR and CDR2 is FQNEAQ (reference sequence). The chain's CDR3 is CASSLGGVDEQYF. The CDR3 DNA reads TGTGCCAGCAGCTTAGGCGGGGTGGACGAGCAGTACTTC.

This clonotype was detected a few times. The V and J genes are TRBV20-1 and TRBJ2-7; maybe TRBD1 (5 bases). V lost 3 bases and J 4 bases, leaving 10 bases between the germline ends. The CDR3 has 12 amino acids. The V gene's germline CDR1 is DFQATT and CDR2 SNEGSKA (reference sequence). The CDR3 bases are TGCAGTGCTAGGGAGACAGAGTACGAGCAGTACTTC. Amino acid sequence: CSARETEYEQYF.

This clonotype was observed a few times. The V call is TRBV28, the J call TRBJ2-6, with D hard to call. V lost 4 bases and J lost 4, with 11 bases in between. Germline lookup yields CDR1 MDHEN and CDR2 SYDVKM. The CDR3 is 15 residues long. The CDR3 region is CASSSTRPGANVLTF. The CDR3 coding sequence is TGTGCCAGCAGTTCGACGCGACCCGGGGCCAACGTCCTGACTTTC.

This clonotype has a count of ten or more. The chain carries TRBV5-6 and TRBJ2-7, with D uncertain. The V gene's germline CDR1 is SGHDT and CDR2 YYEEEE. The CDR3 length is 15 residues. V lost 0 bases and J 0 bases, leaving 10 bases between the germline ends. The CDR3 coding sequence is TGTGCCAGCAGCTTGGATAGGTTAAACTCCTACGAGCAGTACTTC. Its translation: CASSLDRLNSYEQYF.

Ten or more counts support this clonotype. The V call is TRBV27, the J call TRBJ1-4; 10 bases align to TRBD1. Germline CDR1 MNHEY, CDR2 SMNVEV (reference sequence). The J segment lost 7 bases and the V segment lost 5 bases, leaving 10 bases of the junction unmatched. The length of the CDR3 is 16 residues. The CDR3 DNA reads as TGTGCCAGCAGTACTTCCTTGACAGGGGGCTTTGAAAAACTGTTTTTT. Its translation: CASSTSLTGGFEKLFF.

This clonotype was counted ten times or more. The rearrangement joins TRBV6-1 to TRBJ2-1, with TRBD2 identical over 8 bases. J gave up 6 bases and V 8 bases, and 9 bases lay outside the gene matches. CDR1 and CDR2 from the germline V gene are MNHNS and SASEGT. This CDR3 contains 14 residues. CDR3 amino acids: CASGAGEGFNEQFF. CDR3 bases: TGTGCCAGCGGAGCGGGAGAGGGGTTCAATGAGCAGTTCTTC.

V and J are TRBV5-5 and TRBJ2-1; the D is unclear. CDR1 SGHKS and CDR2 YYEKEE come from the germline V gene (reference sequence). The V and J ends lost 4 bases and 7 bases respectively, with 24 bases between them. The CDR3 extends over 17 amino acids. In DNA form, the CDR3 reads TGTGCCAGCAGCCCGGTCCGACAACGCCCACCTCGTAATGAGCAGTTCTTC. Encoded protein: CASSPVRQRPPRNEQFF. Supplemented by reference TRBV5-5 and TRBJ2-1, the full variable domain reads DAGVTQSPTHLIKTRGQQVTLRCSPISGHKSVSWYQQVLGQGPQFIFQYYEKEERGRGNFPDRFSARQFPNYSSELNVNALLLGDSALYLCASSPVRQRPPRNEQFFGPGTRLTVL.

The chain is built from TRBV2 and TRBJ2-6, with 8 bases aligning to TRBD1. The V gene's germline CDR1 is SNHLY and CDR2 FYNNEI. J lost 6 bases, V lost 6 bases, and 7 bases had no gene match. The CDR3 has 15 amino acids. CDR3 in DNA: TGTGCCAGCAGGAGGGACAGGCCCGCGGCCAACGTCCTGACTTTC. As protein: CASRRDRPAANVLTF.

This clonotype was counted a few times. V and J are TRBV28 and TRBJ1-1, with D perhaps matching TRBD1 (6 bases). The CDR3 runs 14 residues. Trimming took 3 bases from V and 3 from J, leaving 11 bases between them. Germline V lookup: CDR1 MDHEN, CDR2 SYDVKM. CDR3 nucleotides: TGTGCCAGCAGTTTGCACAGGGAAGACACTGAAGCTTTCTTT. It codes for CASSLHREDTEAFF.

The chain couples TRBV12-3 or TRBV12-4 to TRBJ2-5, with TRBD2 matching 7 bases. Trimming at V came to 6 bases and at J to 7 bases, leaving 8 bases not matched to a gene. The CDR3 is made up of 13 amino acids. CDR3 sequence (DNA): TGTGCCAGCAGGCGGAGGAGGGAGGGGACCCAGTACTTC. It yields the protein CASRRRREGTQYF.

This clonotype occurred many times. The rearrangement uses TRBV27 and TRBJ2-1; D not certain. The germline CDR1 and CDR2 sequences are MNHEY and SMNVEV (reference sequence). V lost 5 bases and J 0 bases, leaving 8 bases between the germline ends. The CDR3 length is 14 residues. The CDR3 here is CASSAWGSYNEQFF. The CDR3, as DNA: TGTGCCAGCAGTGCGTGGGGCTCCTACAATGAGCAGTTCTTC.

There are a few counts of this clonotype. The gene calls are TRBV5-4 and TRBJ1-4, with D unresolved. This CDR3 is built from 16 residues. The V gene's germline CDR1 is SGHNT and CDR2 YYREEE (reference sequence). The V gene lost 4 bases and the J gene lost 5 bases, with 18 bases spanning the gap. In nucleotides, the CDR3 is TGTGCCAGCAGCCCTGAAAAACAGAGTTCAAATGAAAAACTGTTTTTT. It specifies CASSPEKQSSNEKLFF.

This clonotype occurred many times. This chain links TRBV12-3 or TRBV12-4 with TRBJ2-7; 8 positions match TRBD2. V dropped 6 bases and J dropped 2; count of bases not matched to a gene: 9. This CDR3 region has 15 residues. DNA for the CDR3: TGTGCCAGCAGACAGAGCGGGGGTCTTACCTACGAGCAGTACTTC. Its translation: CASRQSGGLTYEQYF.

This clonotype was seen repeatedly, ten times or more. The chain combines TRBV9 with TRBJ2-1; 7 bases agree with TRBD2. The CDR3 length is 17 residues. The germline V gene has CDR1 SGDLS and CDR2 YYNGEE. V shed 0 bases and J 10 bases; nucleotides not matched to a gene: 16. Here the CDR3 reads CASSVGGGGTLRAEQFF. The CDR3 nucleotides read TGTGCCAGCAGCGTAGGTGGCGGGGGAACCCTTCGGGCCGAGCAGTTCTTC.